Following are 15 T cell receptor beta chains from one sample sequenced in a study of beta chain features in type 1 diabetes. Isolated RNA was reverse transcribed in full, so expressed TCRB transcripts were sequenced. Repertoires were generated with immunoSEQ multiplex PCR, while TCRdb's copy carries only in-frame clones and drops some. The sample yields around 190,000 clones, about 13% seen once. The sequencing input was central memory CD4+ T cells from blood. The source of these receptors is a woman between 18 and 29 years old in good health.

A word on this clone: Other DNA sequences in the same sample also yield this CDR3. J is TRBJ2-7 and V is TRBV29-1, with a weak D call TRBD2 (7 bases). The CDR3 extends over 12 amino acids. CDR1 and CDR2 (germline): SQVTM, ANQGSEA. Trimming stripped 7 bases from V and 2 bases from J, with 12 bases between. The chain's CDR3 is CSAGGSPYEQYF. The CDR3 DNA is TGCAGCGCGGGGGGCTCCCCCTACGAGCAGTACTTC.

This chain joins TRBV10-3 and TRBJ2-7; tentatively, D is TRBD1 (6 bases). This CDR3 has 15 residues. In germline, CDR1 is ENHRY, CDR2 SYGVKD. V was clipped by 2 bases and J by 4 bases, with 15 bases between them. CDR3 coding DNA: TGTGCCATCAGTGAGACAGGGACCCCCTGGTACGAGCAGTACTTC. It translates to CAISETGTPWYEQYF.

This chain links TRBV11-2 with TRBJ1-5, with D unclear. Germline-derived CDR1 and CDR2 are SGHAT and FQNNGV. V was clipped by 1 base and J by 6 bases, with 13 bases between them. The CDR3 loop spans 15 amino acids. The CDR3 nucleotides are TGTGCCAGCAGCTTAGGCCGGGAACTAAGTCAGCCCCAGCATTTT. As protein: CASSLGRELSQPQHF.

This clone showed up just a few times. This sequence joins TRBV30 and TRBJ1-1; perhaps TRBD1 as D (5 bases). CDR3 size: 18 residues. Germline-derived CDR1 and CDR2 are GTSNPN and SVGIG (reference sequence). The V end was cut by 0 bases, the J end by 5 bases, with 25 bases between. The CDR3 DNA reads as TGTGCCTGGAGTGTGGTTCGGGGGGAAAAGATGAGAGGGACTGAAGCTTTCTTT. Its translation: CAWSVVRGEKMRGTEAFF. Full variable domain (missing parts from reference TRBV30 and TRBJ1-1): SQTIHQWPATLVQPVGSPLSLECTVEGTSNPNLYWYRQAAGRGLQLLFYSVGIGQISSEVPQNLSASRPQDRQFILSSKKLLLSDSGFYLCAWSVVRGEKMRGTEAFFGQGTRLTVV.

This clone was picked up a small number of times. The chain recombines TRBV10-3 with TRBJ2-3; 8 positions match TRBD2. J was trimmed by 2 bases and V by 8 bases; bases with no gene match: 6. CDR3 length: 14 residues. Germline CDR1 and CDR2: ENHRY and SYGVKD. The CDR3 spells CAIGPGGVTDTQYF. In DNA, the CDR3 is TGTGCCATCGGGCCGGGGGGGGTCACAGATACGCAGTATTTT.

Only a few counts were recorded for this clone. The chain uses TRBV30 and TRBJ2-1, with D perhaps TRBD2 (6 bases). Germline CDR1 is GTSNPN and CDR2 is SVGIG (reference sequence). Trimming removed 3 bases at V and 4 bases at J, with 13 bases between. This CDR3 has 14 residues. The CDR3 region has the DNA TGTGCCTGGAGAACTGGGCGGGGATACAATGAGCAGTTCTTC. Its protein is CAWRTGRGYNEQFF. Supplemented by reference TRBV30 and TRBJ2-1, the full variable domain reads SQTIHQWPATLVQPVGSPLSLECTVEGTSNPNLYWYRQAAGRGLQLLFYSVGIGQISSEVPQNLSASRPQDRQFILSSKKLLLSDSGFYLCAWRTGRGYNEQFFGPGTRLTVL.

Points on this clone: Here the CDR3 omits its conserved ending phenylalanine or tryptophan, so a read error is the likely source. The limits of the CDR3 on the DNA are not certain, so only TCRdb's listed CDR3 is given. CDR3 amino acids: CASSGDSPVPL. V gene TRBV2 combines with J gene TRBJ1-1; the D call of TRBD1 is as the table states it, not checked on the DNA. The CDR3 comprises 11 residues, both ends counted. Germline assignment: CDR1 SNHLY and CDR2 FYNNEI.

This clone was found many times. The J gene is TRBJ1-1, the V gene TRBV4-3; possible D gene TRBD1, 5 bases. The V gene's germline CDR1 is LGHNA and CDR2 YSLEER. Trimming shortened V by 0 bases and J by 5 bases, and 10 bases separated the two germline ends. This CDR3 region has 14 residues. The chain's CDR3 is CASSQEEGRTEAFF. The CDR3 DNA sequence: TGCGCCAGCAGCCAAGAGGAGGGGAGGACTGAAGCTTTCTTT.

This rearrangement joins TRBV11-2 to TRBJ2-5; tentative D call: TRBD2 (6 bases). The CDR3 totals 11 residues. V shed 7 bases and J shed 5 bases, with 8 bases lying between them. Germline V gene sequence: CDR1 SGHAT, CDR2 FQNNGV. The CDR3, as DNA: TGTGCCAGCAAAGGAGGGGAGACCCAGTACTTC. This gives the protein CASKGGETQYF.

This clone was detected once. This chain links TRBV5-6 with TRBJ2-7; maybe TRBD2 (5 bases). V was trimmed by 0 bases and J by 5 bases, leaving 9 bases between them. CDR3 length: 13 amino acids. In germline, CDR1 is SGHDT, CDR2 YYEEEE. CDR3 region: CASSLAGENEQYF. As DNA, the CDR3 is TGTGCCAGCAGCTTGGCCGGGGAAAACGAGCAGTACTTC.

The rearrangement joins TRBV7-2 to TRBJ2-1; TRBD2 might be the D (5 bases). Germline V gene data show CDR1 as SGHTA and CDR2 as FQGNSA. The length of the CDR3 is 15 residues. Trimming shortened V by 2 bases and J by 10 bases, and 18 bases separated the two germline ends. CDR3 region: CASSLMSGASREQFF. CDR3 nucleotide sequence: TGTGCCAGCAGCTTAATGTCGGGTGCTAGCCGGGAGCAGTTCTTC. Based on the CDR3 plus reference TRBV7-2 and TRBJ2-1, the full variable domain is GAGVSQSPSNKVTEKGKDVELRCDPISGHTALYWYRQSLGQGLEFLIYFQGNSAPDKSGLPSDRFSAERTGGSVSTLTIQRTQQEDSAVYLCASSLMSGASREQFFGPGTRLTVL.

This sequence joins TRBV11-2 and TRBJ2-7; D may be TRBD1 (8 bases). Trimming shortened V by 5 bases and J by 4 bases, and 18 bases separated the two germline ends. The CDR3 extends over 15 amino acids. Germline CDR1 reads SGHAT; CDR2 reads FQNNGV. CDR3 sequence (DNA): TGTGCCAGCAGCACACGGACAGGGAGGGAATACGAGCAGTACTTC. Amino acid sequence: CASSTRTGREYEQYF.

In its sample, this clone was seen a few times. The rearrangement joins TRBV30 to TRBJ1-2; no reliable D call. V lost 0 bases, J lost 7 bases, and 9 bases lay in between. Germline lookup yields CDR1 GTSNPN and CDR2 SVGIG (reference sequence). CDR3 length: 12 residues. The CDR3 region has the DNA TGTGCCTGGAGTGTACAATCTGGTGGCTACACCTTC. This encodes CAWSVQSGGYTF.

The sample holds a few counts of this clone. The chain links TRBV7-9 to TRBJ2-1, with D possibly TRBD2 on 6 matching bases. Germline V gives CDR1 SEHNR, CDR2 FQNEAQ (reference sequence). The CDR3 spans 14 residues. Trimming took off 5 bases at V and 6 bases at J, with 14 bases between the two ends. The CDR3 is CASSPSGSGNEQFF. The CDR3 nucleotides are TGTGCCAGCAGCCCCTCCGGTAGCGGCAATGAGCAGTTCTTC.

The chain links TRBV30 to TRBJ2-1; 9 bases are shared with TRBD1. The CDR3 extends over 14 amino acids. The V segment lost 6 bases and the J segment 7 bases; nucleotides outside the gene matches: 10. Germline CDR1 is GTSNPN and CDR2 is SVGIG (reference sequence). DNA for the CDR3: TGTGCCTGCCCCTCCCGGGACAGGGTAAATGAGCAGTTCTTC. It translates to CACPSRDRVNEQFF.